This passage covers 7 T cell receptor beta chains from one sample sequenced in a study of vaccination effects on CD4 cells after COVID-19. Which antigens these TCRs recognize remains unknown. The data were produced by immunoSEQ multiplex PCR, yet TCRdb's version contains in-frame clones alone and is incomplete. The sample shows around 44,000 clones, around 80% of them seen only once. At the end of approximately 10 days of culture, CD4+ T cells were isolated. Documented for the person is a PCR-confirmed SARS-CoV-2 infection occurring between March and December 2020. Subjects were given two BNT162b2 or mRNA-1273 vaccine doses. Here the sequenced sample was CD4+ T cells from PBMCs cultured without peptide, taken after COVID-19 vaccination. These receptors came from a human donor who had a prior SARS-CoV-2 infection.

The rearrangement joins TRBV9 to TRBJ1-2, with D unclear. The germline V gene encodes CDR1 SGDLS and CDR2 YYNGEE. Trimming left V 5 bases short and J 4 bases short, with 9 bases between. The CDR3 consists of 12 residues. CDR3 protein: CASSVGGYGYTF. CDR3 bases: TGTGCCAGCAGTGTGGGAGGCTATGGCTACACCTTC.

V gene TRBV28 combines with J gene TRBJ1-4; D might be TRBD1 (6 bases). V was shortened by 2 bases and J by 4 bases, with 11 bases between the two germline ends. This CDR3 contains 15 residues. CDR1 MDHEN and CDR2 SYDVKM come from the germline V gene. CDR3 in DNA: TGTGCCAGCAGTTTAACCAGGGGATTTAATGAAAAACTGTTTTTT. Its protein is CASSLTRGFNEKLFF.

The chain has TRBV5-1 and TRBJ2-1; 11 bases match TRBD2. The V and J ends lost 0 bases and 6 bases, in that order; junction bases with no gene match: 11. Germline CDR1 reads SGHRS; CDR2 reads YFSETQ. The CDR3 totals 18 residues. The CDR3 reads CASSLVPTGTSGLNEQFF. In DNA form, the CDR3 reads TGCGCCAGCAGCTTGGTCCCAACAGGGACTAGCGGTCTCAATGAGCAGTTCTTC.

This chain connects TRBV11-3 to TRBJ1-2, with TRBD1 matching over 8 bases. The CDR3 covers 14 residues. The germline gives CDR1 SGHNT, CDR2 YENEEA. J gave up 7 bases and V 1 base, and 5 bases lay outside the gene matches. The CDR3: CASSLGTGFGGYTF. DNA for the CDR3: TGTGCCAGCAGCTTAGGGACAGGGTTCGGTGGCTACACCTTC.

The V and J genes are TRBV11-2 and TRBJ2-5; unclear D gene. The CDR3 spans 12 residues. Trimming left V 1 base short and J 5 bases short, with 5 bases between. Per germline, CDR1 SGHAT and CDR2 FQNNGV. In DNA, the CDR3 is TGTGCCAGCAGCTTAGTTGCGGAGACCCAGTACTTC. Amino acids: CASSLVAETQYF.

The V and J genes are TRBV2 and TRBJ1-3; 10 bases align to TRBD1. The CDR3 is 14 amino acids. Losses at the gene ends were 6 bases for V and 4 bases for J; bases not matched to a gene: 3. Germline loops: CDR1 SNHLY, CDR2 FYNNEI. CDR3 sequence reads: CASSLTGGGNTIYF. DNA of the CDR3: TGTGCCAGCAGCCTGACAGGGGGCGGAAACACCATATATTTT. The whole variable domain, filled in from reference TRBV2 and TRBJ1-3, reads EPEVTQTPSHQVTQMGQEVILRCVPISNHLYFYWYRQILGQKVEFLVSFYNNEISEKSEIFDDQFSVERPDGSNFTLKIRSTKLEDSAMYFCASSLTGGGNTIYFGEGSWLTVV.

This clone has just one count. The J gene is TRBJ2-1, the V gene TRBV5-4; 15 nucleotides match TRBD2. The V and J ends lost 4 bases and 9 bases, in that order; junction bases with no gene match: 5. Germline values: CDR1 SGHNT, CDR2 YYREEE (reference sequence). This CDR3 comprises 15 residues. CDR3 DNA: TGTGCCAGCAGCCCTGGACTAGCGGGGGGGCCTGAGCAGTTCTTC. This encodes CASSPGLAGGPEQFF.